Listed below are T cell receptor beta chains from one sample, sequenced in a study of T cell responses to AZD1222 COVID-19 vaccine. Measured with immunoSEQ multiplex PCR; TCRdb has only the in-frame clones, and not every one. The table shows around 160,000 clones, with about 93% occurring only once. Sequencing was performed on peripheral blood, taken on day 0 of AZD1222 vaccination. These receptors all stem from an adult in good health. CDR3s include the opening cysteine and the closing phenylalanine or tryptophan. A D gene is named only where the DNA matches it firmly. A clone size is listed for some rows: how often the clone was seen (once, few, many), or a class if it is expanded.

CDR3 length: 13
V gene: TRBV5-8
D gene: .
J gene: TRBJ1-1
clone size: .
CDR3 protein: CASNQLGVTEAFF
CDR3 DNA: TGTGCCAGCAACCAACTCGGTGTAACTGAAGCTTTCTTT

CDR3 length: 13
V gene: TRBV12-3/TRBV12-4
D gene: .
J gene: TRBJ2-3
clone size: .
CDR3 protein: CASSLVRTDTQYF
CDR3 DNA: TGTGCCAGCAGTTTAGTAAGGACAGATACGCAGTATTTT

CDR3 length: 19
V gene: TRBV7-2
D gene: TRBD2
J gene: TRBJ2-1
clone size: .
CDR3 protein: CASSPRGGSPRSSYNEQFF
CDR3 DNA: TGTGCCAGCAGCCCGCGGGGCGGGAGTCCTAGGAGCTCCTACAATGAGCAGTTCTTC

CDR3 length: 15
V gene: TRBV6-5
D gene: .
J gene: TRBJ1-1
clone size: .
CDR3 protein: CASSYLMAENTEAFF
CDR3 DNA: TGTGCCAGCAGTTATCTAATGGCTGAGAACACTGAAGCTTTCTTT

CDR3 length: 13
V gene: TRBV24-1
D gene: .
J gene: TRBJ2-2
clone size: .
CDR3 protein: CATSDWRVGELFF
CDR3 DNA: TGTGCCACCAGTGATTGGAGGGTCGGGGAGCTGTTTTTT

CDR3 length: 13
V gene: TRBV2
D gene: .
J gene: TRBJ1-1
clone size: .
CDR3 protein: CASSAGTETEAFF
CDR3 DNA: TGTGCCAGCAGCGCGGGGACGGAGACTGAAGCTTTCTTT

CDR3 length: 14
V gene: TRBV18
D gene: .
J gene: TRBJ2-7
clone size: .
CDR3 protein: CASSPAGMRYEQYF
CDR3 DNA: TGTGCCAGCTCACCAGCGGGGATGCGCTACGAGCAGTACTTC

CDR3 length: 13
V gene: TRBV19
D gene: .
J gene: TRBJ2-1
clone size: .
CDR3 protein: CASSIVGGGEQFF
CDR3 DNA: TGTGCCAGTAGTATAGTGGGGGGTGGTGAGCAGTTCTTC

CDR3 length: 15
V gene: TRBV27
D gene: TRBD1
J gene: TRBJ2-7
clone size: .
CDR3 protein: CASSPTGTGGYEQYF
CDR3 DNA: TGTGCCAGCAGTCCGACCGGGACAGGGGGATACGAGCAGTACTTC

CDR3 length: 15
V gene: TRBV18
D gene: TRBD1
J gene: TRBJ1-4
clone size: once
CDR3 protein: CASSPGQGSGEKLFF
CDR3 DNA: TGTGCCAGCTCACCCGGACAGGGGTCTGGCGAAAAACTGTTTTTT

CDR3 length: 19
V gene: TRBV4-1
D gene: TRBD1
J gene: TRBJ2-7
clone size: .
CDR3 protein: CASSQDERPGQGSSYEQYF
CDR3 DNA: TGCGCCAGCAGCCAAGATGAGCGCCCCGGACAGGGTAGTTCCTACGAGCAGTACTTC

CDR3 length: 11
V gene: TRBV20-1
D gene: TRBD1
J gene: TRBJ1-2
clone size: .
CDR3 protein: CSATTGYGYTF
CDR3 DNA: TGCAGTGCTACGACAGGGTATGGCTACACCTTC

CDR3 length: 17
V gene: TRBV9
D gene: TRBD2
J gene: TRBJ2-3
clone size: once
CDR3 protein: CASSVGLAGGGTDTQYF
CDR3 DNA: TGTGCCAGCAGCGTAGGACTAGCGGGGGGTGGGACAGATACGCAGTATTTT